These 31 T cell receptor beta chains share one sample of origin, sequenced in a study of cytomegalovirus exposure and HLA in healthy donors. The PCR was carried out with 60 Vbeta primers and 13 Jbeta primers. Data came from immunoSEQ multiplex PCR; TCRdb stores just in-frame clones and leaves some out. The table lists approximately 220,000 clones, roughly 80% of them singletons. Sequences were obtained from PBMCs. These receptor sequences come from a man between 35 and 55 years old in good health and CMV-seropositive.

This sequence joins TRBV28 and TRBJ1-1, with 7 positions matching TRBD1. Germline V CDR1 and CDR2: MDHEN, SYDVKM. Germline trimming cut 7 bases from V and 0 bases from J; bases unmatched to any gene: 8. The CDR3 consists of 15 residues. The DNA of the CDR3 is TGTGCCAGCAATGGGGGGACAGACCTGAACACTGAAGCTTTCTTT. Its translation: CASNGGTDLNTEAFF.

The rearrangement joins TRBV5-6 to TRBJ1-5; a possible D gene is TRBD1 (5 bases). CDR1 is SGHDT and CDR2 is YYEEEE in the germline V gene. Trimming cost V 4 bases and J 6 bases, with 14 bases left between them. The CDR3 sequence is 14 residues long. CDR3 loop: CASSIGGGGQPQHF. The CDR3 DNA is TGTGCCAGCAGCATAGGTGGGGGAGGTCAGCCCCAGCATTTT.

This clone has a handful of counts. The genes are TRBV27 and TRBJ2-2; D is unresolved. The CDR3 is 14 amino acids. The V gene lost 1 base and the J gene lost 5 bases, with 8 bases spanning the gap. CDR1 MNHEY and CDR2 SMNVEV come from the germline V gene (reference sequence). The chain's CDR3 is CASSLYAATGELFF. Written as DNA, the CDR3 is TGTGCCAGCAGTTTATACGCCGCGACCGGGGAGCTGTTTTTT.

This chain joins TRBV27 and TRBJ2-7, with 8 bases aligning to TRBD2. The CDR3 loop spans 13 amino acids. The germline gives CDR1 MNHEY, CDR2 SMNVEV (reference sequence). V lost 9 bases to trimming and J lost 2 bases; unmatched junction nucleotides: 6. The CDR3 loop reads CASRAGATYEQYF. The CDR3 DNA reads TGTGCCAGTAGAGCGGGGGCGACCTACGAGCAGTACTTC.

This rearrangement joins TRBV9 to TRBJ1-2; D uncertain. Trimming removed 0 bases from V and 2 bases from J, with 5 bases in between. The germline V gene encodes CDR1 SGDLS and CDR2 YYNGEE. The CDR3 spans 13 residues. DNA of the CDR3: TGTGCCAGCAGCGTAGCGGTAAACTATGGCTACACCTTC. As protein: CASSVAVNYGYTF.

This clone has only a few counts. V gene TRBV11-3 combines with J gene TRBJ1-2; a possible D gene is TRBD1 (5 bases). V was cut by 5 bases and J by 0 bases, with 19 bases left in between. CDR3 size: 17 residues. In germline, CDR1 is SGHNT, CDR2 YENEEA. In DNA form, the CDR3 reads TGTGCCAGCAGCCCAGAGGGACTCCTACGGACTAACTATGGCTACACCTTC. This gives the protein CASSPEGLLRTNYGYTF.

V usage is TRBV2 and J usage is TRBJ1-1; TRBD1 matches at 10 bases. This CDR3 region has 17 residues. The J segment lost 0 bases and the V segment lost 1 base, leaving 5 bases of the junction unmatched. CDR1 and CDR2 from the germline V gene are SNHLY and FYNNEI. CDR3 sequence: CASSEVGQGYMNTEAFF. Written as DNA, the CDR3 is TGTGCCAGCAGTGAAGTGGGACAGGGGTACATGAACACTGAAGCTTTCTTT.

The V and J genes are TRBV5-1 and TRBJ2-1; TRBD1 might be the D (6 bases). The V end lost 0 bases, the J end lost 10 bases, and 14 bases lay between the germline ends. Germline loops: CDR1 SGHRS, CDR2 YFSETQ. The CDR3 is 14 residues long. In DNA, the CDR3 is TGCGCCAGCAGCTTGGGGCAGGGGTACAGAGAGCAGTTCTTC. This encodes CASSLGQGYREQFF. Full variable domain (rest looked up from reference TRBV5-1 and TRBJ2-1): KAGVTQTPRYLIKTRGQQVTLSCSPISGHRSVSWYQQTPGQGLQFLFEYFSETQRNKGNFPGRFSGRQFSNSRSEMNVSTLELGDSALYLCASSLGQGYREQFFGPGTRLTVL.

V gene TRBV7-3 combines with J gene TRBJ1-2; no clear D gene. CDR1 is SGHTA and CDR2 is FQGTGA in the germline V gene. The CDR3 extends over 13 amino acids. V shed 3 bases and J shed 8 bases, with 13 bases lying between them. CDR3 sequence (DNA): TGTGCCAGCAGCTTCGGGGAGGGTGTGGGCTACACCTTC. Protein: CASSFGEGVGYTF.

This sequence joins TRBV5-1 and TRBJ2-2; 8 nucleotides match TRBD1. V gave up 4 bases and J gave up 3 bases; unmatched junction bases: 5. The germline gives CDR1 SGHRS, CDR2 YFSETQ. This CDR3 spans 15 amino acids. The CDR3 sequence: CASSRGQADTGELFF. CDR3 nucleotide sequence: TGCGCCAGCAGCCGGGGACAGGCTGACACCGGGGAGCTGTTTTTT.

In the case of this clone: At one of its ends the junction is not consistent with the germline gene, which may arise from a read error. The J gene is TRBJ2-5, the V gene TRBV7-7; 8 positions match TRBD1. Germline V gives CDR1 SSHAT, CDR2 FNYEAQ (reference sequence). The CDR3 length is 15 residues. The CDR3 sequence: CASSNRQGRGETQYF. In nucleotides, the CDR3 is TGTGCTAGCAGCAACCGACAGGGGAGAGGGGAGACCCAGTACTTC.

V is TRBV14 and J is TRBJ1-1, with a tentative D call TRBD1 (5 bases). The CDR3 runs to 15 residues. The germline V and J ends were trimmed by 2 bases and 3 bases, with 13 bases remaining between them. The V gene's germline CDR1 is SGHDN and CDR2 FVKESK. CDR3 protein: CASSQRERGHTEAFF. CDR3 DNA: TGTGCCAGCAGCCAACGGGAGAGGGGTCACACTGAAGCTTTCTTT.

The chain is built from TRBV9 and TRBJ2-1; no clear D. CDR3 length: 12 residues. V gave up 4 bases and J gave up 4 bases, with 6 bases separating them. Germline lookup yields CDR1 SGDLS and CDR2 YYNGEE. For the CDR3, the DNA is TGTGCCAGCAGCCCACAATACAATGAGCAGTTCTTC. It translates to CASSPQYNEQFF.

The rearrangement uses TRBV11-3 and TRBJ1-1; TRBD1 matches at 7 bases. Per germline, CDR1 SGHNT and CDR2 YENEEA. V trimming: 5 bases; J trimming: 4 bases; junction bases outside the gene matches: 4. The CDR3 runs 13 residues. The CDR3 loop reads CASSLDRATEAFF. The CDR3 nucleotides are TGTGCCAGCAGCCTTGACAGGGCCACTGAAGCTTTCTTT.

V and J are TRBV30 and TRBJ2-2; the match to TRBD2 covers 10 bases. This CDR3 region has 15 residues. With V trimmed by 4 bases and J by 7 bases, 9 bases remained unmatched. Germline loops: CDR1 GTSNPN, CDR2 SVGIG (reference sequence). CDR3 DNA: TGTGCCTGGACCGCGGTAGCGGGAGGAATCGGGGAGCTGTTTTTT. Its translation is CAWTAVAGGIGELFF.

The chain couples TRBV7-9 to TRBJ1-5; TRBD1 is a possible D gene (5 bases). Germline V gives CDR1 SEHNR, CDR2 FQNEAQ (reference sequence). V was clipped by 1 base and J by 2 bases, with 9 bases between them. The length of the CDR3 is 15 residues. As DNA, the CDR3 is TGTGCCAGCAGCTTAGGGGGGGACCGCAATCAGCCCCAGCATTTT. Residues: CASSLGGDRNQPQHF.

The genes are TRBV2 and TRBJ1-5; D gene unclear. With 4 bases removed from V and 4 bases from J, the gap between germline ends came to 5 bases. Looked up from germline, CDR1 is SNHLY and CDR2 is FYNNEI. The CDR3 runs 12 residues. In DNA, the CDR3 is TGTGCCAGCAGTGCCTTGAATCAGCCCCAGCATTTT. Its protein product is CASSALNQPQHF.

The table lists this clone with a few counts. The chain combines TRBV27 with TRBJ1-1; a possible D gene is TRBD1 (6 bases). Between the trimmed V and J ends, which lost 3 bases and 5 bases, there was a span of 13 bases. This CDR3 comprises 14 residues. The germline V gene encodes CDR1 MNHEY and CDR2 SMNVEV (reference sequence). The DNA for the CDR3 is TGTGCCAGCAGTTTTGGTACAGGGTGGACTGAAGCTTTCTTT. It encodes CASSFGTGWTEAFF.

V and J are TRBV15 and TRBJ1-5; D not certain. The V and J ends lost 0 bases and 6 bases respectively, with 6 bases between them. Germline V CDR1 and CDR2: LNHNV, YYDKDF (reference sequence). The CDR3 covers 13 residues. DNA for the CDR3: TGTGCCACCAGCAGAGACCAATTTCAGCCCCAGCATTTT. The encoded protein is CATSRDQFQPQHF.

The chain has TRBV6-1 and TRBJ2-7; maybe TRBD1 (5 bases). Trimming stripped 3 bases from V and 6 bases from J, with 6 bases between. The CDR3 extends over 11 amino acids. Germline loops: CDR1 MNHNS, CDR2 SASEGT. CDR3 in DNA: TGTGCCAGCAGTGACAGGGCCGAGCAGTACGTC. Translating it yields CASSDRAEQYV.

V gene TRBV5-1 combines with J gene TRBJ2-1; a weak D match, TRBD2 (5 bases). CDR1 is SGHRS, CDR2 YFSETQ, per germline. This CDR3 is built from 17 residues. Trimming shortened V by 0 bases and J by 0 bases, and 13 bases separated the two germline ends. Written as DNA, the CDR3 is TGCGCCAGCAGCTTGGCCGCGAGCGGCTTCTCCTACAATGAGCAGTTCTTC. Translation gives CASSLAASGFSYNEQFF.

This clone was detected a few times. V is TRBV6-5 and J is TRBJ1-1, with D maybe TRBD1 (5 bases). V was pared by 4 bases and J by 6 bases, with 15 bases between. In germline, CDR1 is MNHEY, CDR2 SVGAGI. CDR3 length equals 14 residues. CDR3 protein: CASSSQGRVAEAFF. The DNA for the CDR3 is TGTGCCAGCAGTTCGCAGGGCAGGGTGGCTGAAGCTTTCTTT.

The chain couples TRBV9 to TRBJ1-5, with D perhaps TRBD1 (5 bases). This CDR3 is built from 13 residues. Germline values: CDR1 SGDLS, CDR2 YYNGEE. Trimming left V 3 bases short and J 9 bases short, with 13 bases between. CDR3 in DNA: TGTGCCAGCAGCGCTATGTCGGGGGGGCCCCAGCATTTT. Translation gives CASSAMSGGPQHF.

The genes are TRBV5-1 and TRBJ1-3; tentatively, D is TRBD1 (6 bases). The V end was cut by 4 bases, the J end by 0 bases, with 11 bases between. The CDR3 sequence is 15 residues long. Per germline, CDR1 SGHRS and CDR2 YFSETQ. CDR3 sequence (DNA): TGCGCCAGCAGCCCAGGACAGAGCTCTGGAAACACCATATATTTT. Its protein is CASSPGQSSGNTIYF.

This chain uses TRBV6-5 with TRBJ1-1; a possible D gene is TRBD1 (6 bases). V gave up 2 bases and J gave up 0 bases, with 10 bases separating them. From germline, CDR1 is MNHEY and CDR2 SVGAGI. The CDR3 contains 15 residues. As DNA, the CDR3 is TGTGCCAGCAGTTACGGCCGGGACATGAACACTGAAGCTTTCTTT. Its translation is CASSYGRDMNTEAFF.

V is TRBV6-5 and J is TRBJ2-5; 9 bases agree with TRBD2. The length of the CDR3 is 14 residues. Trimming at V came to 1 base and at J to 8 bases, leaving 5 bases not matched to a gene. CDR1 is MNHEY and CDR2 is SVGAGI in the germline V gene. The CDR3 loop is CASSYLAGVSTQYF. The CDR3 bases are TGTGCCAGCAGTTACTTAGCGGGAGTTTCAACCCAGTACTTC.

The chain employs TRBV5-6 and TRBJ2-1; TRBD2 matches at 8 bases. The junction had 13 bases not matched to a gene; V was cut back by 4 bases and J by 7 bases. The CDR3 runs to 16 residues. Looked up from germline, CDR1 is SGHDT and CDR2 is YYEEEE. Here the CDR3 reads CASSGEGIAGWNEQFF. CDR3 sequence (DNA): TGTGCCAGCAGCGGCGAAGGGATAGCGGGATGGAATGAGCAGTTCTTC.

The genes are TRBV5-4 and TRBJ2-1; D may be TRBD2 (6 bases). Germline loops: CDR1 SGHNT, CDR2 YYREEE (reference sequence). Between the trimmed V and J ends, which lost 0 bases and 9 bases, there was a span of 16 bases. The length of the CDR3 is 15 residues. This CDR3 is CASSLGLARGIEQFF. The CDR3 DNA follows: TGTGCCAGCAGCTTGGGCCTAGCGAGAGGGATTGAGCAGTTCTTC.

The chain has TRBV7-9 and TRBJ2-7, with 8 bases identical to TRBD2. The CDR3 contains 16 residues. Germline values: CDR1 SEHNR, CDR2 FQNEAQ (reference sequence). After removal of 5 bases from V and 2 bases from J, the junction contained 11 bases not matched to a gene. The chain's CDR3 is CASSPPRLANPYEQYF. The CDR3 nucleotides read TGTGCCAGCAGCCCTCCCCGACTAGCGAATCCCTACGAGCAGTACTTC.

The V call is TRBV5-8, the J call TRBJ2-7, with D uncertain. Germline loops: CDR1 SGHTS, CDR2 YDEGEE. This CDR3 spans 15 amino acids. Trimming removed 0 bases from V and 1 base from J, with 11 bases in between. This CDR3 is CASSLAAYESYEQYF. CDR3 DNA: TGTGCCAGCAGCTTGGCTGCCTACGAGTCCTACGAGCAGTACTTC.

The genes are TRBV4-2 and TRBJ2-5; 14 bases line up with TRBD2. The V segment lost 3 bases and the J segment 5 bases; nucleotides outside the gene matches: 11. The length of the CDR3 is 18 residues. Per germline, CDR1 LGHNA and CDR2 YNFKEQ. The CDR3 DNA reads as TGTGCCAGCAGCCAGGGGCCCGGGACTAGCGGGAGTTCGGAGACCCAGTACTTC. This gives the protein CASSQGPGTSGSSETQYF.